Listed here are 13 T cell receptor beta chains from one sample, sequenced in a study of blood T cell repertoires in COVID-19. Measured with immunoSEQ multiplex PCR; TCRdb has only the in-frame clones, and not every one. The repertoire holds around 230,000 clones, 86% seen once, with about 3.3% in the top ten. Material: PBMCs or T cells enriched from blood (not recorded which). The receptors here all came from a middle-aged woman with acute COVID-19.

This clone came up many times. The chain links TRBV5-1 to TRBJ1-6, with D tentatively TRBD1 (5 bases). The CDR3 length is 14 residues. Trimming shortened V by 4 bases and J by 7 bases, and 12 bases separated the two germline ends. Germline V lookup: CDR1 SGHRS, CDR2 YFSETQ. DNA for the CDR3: TGCGCCAGCAGCATAGACGACAGAAATTCACCCCTCCACTTT. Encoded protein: CASSIDDRNSPLHF.

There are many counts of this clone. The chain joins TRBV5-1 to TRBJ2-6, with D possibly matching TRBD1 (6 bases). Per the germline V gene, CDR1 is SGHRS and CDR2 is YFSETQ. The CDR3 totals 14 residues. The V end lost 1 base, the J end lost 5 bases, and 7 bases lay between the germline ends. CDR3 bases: TGCGCCAGCAGCTTGAGGGGGAGGGCCAACGTCCTGACTTTC. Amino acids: CASSLRGRANVLTF.

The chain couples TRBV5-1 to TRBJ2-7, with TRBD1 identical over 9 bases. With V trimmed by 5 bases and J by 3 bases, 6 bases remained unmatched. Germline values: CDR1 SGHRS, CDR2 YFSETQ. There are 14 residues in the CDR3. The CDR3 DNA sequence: TGCGCCAGCAGACGGACAGGGGCAGTCTACGAGCAGTACTTC. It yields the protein CASRRTGAVYEQYF. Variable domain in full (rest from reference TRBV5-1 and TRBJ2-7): KAGVTQTPRYLIKTRGQQVTLSCSPISGHRSVSWYQQTPGQGLQFLFEYFSETQRNKGNFPGRFSGRQFSNSRSEMNVSTLELGDSALYLCASRRTGAVYEQYFGPGTRLTVT.

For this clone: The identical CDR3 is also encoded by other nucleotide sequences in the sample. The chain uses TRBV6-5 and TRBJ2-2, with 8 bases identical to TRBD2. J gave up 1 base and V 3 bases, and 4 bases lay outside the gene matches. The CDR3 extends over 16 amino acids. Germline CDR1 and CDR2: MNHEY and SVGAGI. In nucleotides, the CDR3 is TGTGCCAGCAGTTATCGCACTAGCGGGAACACCGGGGAGCTGTTTTTT. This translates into CASSYRTSGNTGELFF.

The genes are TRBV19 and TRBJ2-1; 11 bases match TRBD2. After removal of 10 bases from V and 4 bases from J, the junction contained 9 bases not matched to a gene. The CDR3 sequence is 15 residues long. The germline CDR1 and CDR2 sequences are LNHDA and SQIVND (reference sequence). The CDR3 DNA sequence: TGTGCCACCTCCAAGACTAGCGGGAAGTACAATGAGCAGTTCTTC. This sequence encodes CATSKTSGKYNEQFF.

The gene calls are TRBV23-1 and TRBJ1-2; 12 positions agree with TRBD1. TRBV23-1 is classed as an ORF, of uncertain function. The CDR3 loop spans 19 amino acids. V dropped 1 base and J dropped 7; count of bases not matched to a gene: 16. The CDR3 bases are TGCGCCAGCAGTCAATGGGCCTCGTGGGACAGGGGGCCCCTTGGTGGCTACACCTTC. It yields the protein CASSQWASWDRGPLGGYTF.

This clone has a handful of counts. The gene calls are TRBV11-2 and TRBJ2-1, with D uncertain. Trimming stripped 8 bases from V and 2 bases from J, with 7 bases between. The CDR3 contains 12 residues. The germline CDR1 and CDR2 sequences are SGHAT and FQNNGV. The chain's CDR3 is CASGLPYNEQFF. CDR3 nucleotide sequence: TGTGCCAGCGGCCTTCCCTACAATGAGCAGTTCTTC.

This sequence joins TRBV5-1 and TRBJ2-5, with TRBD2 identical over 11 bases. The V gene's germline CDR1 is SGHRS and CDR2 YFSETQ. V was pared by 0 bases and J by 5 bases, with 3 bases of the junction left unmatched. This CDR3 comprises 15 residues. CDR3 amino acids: CASSLVTSGSETQYF. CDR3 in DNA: TGCGCCAGCAGCTTGGTCACTAGCGGGAGTGAGACCCAGTACTTC.

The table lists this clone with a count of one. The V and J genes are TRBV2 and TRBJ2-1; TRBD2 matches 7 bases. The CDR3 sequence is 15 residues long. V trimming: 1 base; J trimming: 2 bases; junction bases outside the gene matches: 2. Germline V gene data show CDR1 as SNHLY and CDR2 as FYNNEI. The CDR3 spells CASSEDGRPYNEQFF. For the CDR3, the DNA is TGTGCCAGCAGTGAAGACGGGAGGCCCTACAATGAGCAGTTCTTC.

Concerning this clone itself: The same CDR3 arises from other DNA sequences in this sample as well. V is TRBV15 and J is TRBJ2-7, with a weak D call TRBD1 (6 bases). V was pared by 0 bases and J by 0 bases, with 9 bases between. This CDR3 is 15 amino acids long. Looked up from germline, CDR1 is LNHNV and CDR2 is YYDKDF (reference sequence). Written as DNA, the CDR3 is TGTGCCACCAGCAGAGAGCAGGGGCCCTCCTACGAGCAGTACTTC. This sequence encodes CATSREQGPSYEQYF. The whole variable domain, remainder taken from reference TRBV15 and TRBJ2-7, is DAMVIQNPRYQVTQFGKPVTLSCSQTLNHNVMYWYQQKSSQAPKLLFHYYDKDFNNEADTPDNFQSRRPNTSFCFLDIRSPGLGDTAMYLCATSREQGPSYEQYFGPGTRLTVT.

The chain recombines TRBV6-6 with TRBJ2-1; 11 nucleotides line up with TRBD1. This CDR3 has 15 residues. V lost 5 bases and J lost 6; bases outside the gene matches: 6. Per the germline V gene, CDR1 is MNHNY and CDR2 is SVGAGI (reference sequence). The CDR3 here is CASSPGTGGINEQFF. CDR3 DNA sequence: TGTGCCAGCAGTCCCGGGACAGGGGGTATCAATGAGCAGTTCTTC.

In nucleotides, the CDR3 is TGTGCCAGCGGAGGATACTATGGCTACACCTTC. Its translation: CASGGYYGYTF. The gene calls are TRBV3-1 (or the pseudogene TRBV3-2) and TRBJ1-2; D gene unclear. Germline lookup yields CDR1 LGHDT and CDR2 YNNKEL (reference sequence). V lost 8 bases to trimming and J lost 3 bases, with 7 bases between them. The CDR3 sequence is 11 residues long.

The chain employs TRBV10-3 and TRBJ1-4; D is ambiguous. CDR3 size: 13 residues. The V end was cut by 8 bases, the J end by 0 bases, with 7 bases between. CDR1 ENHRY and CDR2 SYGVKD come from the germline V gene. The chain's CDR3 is CAIQDSTNEKLFF. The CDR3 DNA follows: TGTGCCATCCAGGACTCAACTAATGAAAAACTGTTTTTT.